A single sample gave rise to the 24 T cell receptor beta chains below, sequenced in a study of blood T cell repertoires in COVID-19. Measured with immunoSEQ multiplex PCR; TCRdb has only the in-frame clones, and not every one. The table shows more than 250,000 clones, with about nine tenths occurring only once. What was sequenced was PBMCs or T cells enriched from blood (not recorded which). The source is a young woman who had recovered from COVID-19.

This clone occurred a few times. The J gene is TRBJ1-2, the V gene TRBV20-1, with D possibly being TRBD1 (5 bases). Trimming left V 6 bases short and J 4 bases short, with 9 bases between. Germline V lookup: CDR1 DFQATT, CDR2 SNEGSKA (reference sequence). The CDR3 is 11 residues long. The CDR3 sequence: CSARGAYGYTF. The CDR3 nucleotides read TGCAGTGCCCGTGGGGCCTATGGCTACACCTTC.

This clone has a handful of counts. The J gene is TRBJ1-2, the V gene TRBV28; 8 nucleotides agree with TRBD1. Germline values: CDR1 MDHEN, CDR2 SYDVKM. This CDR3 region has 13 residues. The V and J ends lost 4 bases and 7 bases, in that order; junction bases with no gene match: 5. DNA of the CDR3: TGTGCCAGCAGTTCCGGACAGGGTCTTGGCTACACCTTC. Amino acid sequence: CASSSGQGLGYTF.

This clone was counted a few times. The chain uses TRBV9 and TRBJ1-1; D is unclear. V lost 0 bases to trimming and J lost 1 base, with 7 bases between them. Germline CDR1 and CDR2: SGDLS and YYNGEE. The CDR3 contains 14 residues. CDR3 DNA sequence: TGTGCCAGCAGCGTAGGAAACGGGAACACTGAAGCTTTCTTT. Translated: CASSVGNGNTEAFF.

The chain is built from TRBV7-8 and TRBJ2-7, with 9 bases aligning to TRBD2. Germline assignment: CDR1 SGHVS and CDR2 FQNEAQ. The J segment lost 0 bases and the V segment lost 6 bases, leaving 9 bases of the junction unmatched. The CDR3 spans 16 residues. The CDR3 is CASSYIAGATSYEQYF. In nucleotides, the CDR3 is TGTGCCAGCAGTTACATAGCGGGGGCGACCTCCTACGAGCAGTACTTC.

Written as DNA, the CDR3 is TGCAGCGTTGAAGACCGCGACAGGGTCCAAGAGACCCAGTACTTC. Its translation: CSVEDRDRVQETQYF. The chain recombines TRBV29-1 with TRBJ2-5; 7 nucleotides agree with TRBD1. The CDR3 length is 15 residues. Trimming cost V 0 bases and J 1 base; bases outside gene matches: 5. CDR1 and CDR2 from the germline V gene are SQVTM and ANQGSEA.

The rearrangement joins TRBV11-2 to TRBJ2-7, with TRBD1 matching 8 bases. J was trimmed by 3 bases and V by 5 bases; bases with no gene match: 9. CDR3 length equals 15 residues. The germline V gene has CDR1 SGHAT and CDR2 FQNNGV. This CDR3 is CASSQGAGGVYEQYF. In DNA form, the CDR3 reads TGTGCCAGCAGCCAGGGGGCAGGGGGCGTCTACGAGCAGTACTTC.

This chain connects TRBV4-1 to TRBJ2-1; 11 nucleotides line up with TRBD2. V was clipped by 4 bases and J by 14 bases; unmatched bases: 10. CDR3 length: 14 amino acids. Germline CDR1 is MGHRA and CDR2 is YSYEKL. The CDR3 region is CASSPLAGGRSKFF. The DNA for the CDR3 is TGCGCCAGCAGCCCTCTAGCGGGGGGTCGGTCTAAGTTCTTC.

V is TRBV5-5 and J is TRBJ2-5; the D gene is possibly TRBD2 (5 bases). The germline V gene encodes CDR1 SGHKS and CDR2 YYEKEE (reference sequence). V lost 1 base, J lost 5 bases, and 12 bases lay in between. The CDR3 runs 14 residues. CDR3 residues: CASSLFGDTETQYF. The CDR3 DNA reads TGTGCCAGCAGCTTGTTCGGGGATACGGAGACCCAGTACTTC.

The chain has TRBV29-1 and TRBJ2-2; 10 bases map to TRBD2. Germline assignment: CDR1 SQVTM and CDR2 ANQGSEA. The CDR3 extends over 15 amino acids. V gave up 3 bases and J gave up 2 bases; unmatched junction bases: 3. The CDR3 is CSVEASGSNTGELFF. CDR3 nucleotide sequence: TGCAGCGTTGAGGCTAGCGGGAGCAACACCGGGGAGCTGTTTTTT.

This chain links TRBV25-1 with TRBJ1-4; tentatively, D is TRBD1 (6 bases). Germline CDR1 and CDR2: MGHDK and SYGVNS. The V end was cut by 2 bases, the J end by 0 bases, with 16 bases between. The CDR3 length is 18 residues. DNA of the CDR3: TGTGCCAGCAGTGAACCGGGGGGCAGGGGTGCAACTAATGAAAAACTGTTTTTT. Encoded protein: CASSEPGGRGATNEKLFF.

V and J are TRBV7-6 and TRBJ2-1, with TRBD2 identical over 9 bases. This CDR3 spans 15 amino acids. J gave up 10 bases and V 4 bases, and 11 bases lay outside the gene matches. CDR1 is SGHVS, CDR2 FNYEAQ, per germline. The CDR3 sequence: CASSSELAGSGEQFF. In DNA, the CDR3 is TGTGCCAGCAGCTCGGAGCTAGCGGGGTCTGGGGAGCAGTTCTTC.

This CDR3 reads CASSTTLGAFYEQYF. CDR3 in DNA: TGCGCCAGCTCAACGACCCTGGGAGCGTTCTACGAGCAGTACTTC. The chain joins TRBV5-1 to TRBJ2-7, with a weak D call TRBD2 (5 bases). The length of the CDR3 is 15 residues. Germline V gives CDR1 SGHRS, CDR2 YFSETQ. Deletions cut 7 bases from V and 3 bases from J, with 20 bases between.

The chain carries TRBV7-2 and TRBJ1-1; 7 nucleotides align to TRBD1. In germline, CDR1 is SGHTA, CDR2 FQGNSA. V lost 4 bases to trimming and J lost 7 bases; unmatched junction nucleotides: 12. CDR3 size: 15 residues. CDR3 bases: TGTGCCAGCAGCTCCCTCGGACAGGCGAAACGTGAAGCTTTCTTT. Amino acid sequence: CASSSLGQAKREAFF.

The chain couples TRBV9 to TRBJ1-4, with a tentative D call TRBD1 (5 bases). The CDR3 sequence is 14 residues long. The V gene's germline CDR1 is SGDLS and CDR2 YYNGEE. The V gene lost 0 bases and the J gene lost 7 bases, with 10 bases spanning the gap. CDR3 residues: CASSVGGLGEKLFF. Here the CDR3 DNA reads TGTGCCAGCAGCGTAGGGGGCCTGGGTGAAAAACTGTTTTTT.

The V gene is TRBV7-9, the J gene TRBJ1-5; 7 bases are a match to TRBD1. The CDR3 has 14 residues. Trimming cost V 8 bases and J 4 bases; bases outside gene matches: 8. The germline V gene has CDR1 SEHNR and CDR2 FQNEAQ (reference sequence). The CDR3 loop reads CASREWDSNQPQHF. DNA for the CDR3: TGTGCCAGCCGAGAGTGGGACAGTAATCAGCCCCAGCATTTT. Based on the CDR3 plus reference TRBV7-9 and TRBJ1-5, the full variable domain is DTGVSQNPRHKITKRGQNVTFRCDPISEHNRLYWYRQTLGQGPEFLTYFQNEAQLEKSRLLSDRFSAERPKGSFSTLEIQRTEQGDSAMYLCASREWDSNQPQHFGDGTRLSIL.

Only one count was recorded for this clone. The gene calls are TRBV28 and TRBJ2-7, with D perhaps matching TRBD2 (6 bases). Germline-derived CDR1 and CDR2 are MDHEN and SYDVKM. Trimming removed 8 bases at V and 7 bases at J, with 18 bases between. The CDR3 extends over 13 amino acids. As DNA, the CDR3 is TGTGCCAGCCGGCTGGAGGGCCTCGGGGAGCAGTACTTC. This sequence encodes CASRLEGLGEQYF.

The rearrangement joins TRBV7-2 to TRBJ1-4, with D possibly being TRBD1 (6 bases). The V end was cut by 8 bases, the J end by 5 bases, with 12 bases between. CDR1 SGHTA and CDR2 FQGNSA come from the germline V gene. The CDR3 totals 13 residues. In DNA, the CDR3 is TGTGCCAGCCGGACCGGGACAAATGAAAAACTGTTTTTT. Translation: CASRTGTNEKLFF.

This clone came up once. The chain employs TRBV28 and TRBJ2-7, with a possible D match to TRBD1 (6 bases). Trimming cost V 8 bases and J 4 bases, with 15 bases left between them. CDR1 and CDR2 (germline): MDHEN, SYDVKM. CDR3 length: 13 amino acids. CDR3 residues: CASAPGQFYEQYF. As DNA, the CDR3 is TGTGCCAGCGCCCCTGGACAGTTTTACGAGCAGTACTTC. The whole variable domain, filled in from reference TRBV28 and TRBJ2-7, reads DVKVTQSSRYLVKRTGEKVFLECVQDMDHENMFWYRQDPGLGLRLIYFSYDVKMKEKGDIPEGYSVSREKKERFSLILESASTNQTSMYLCASAPGQFYEQYFGPGTRLTVT.

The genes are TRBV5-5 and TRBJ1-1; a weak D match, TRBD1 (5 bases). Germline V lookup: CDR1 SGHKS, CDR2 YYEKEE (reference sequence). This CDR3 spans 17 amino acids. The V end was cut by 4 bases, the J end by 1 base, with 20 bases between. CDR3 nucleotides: TGTGCCAGCAGCCCCAATCCGTTTGGACAAGAGAACACTGAAGCTTTCTTT. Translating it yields CASSPNPFGQENTEAFF. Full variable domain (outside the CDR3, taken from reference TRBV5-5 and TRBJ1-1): DAGVTQSPTHLIKTRGQQVTLRCSPISGHKSVSWYQQVLGQGPQFIFQYYEKEERGRGNFPDRFSARQFPNYSSELNVNALLLGDSALYLCASSPNPFGQENTEAFFGQGTRLTVV.

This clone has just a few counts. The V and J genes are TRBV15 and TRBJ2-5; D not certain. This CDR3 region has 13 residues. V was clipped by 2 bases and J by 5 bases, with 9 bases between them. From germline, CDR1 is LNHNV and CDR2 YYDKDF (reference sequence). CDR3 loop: CATSRPHLETQYF. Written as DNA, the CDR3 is TGTGCCACCAGCAGACCGCACTTGGAGACCCAGTACTTC.

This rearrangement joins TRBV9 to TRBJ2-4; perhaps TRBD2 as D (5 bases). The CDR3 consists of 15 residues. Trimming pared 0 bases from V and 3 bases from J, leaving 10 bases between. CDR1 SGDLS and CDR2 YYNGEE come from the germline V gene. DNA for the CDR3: TGTGCCAGCAGCGTAGGGCCCGGGGACAAAAACATTCAGTACTTC. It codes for CASSVGPGDKNIQYF.

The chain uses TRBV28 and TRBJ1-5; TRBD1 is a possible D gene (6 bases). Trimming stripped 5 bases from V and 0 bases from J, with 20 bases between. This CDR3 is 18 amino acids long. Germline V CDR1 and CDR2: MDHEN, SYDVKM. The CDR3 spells CASSSTTGTPYSNQPQHF. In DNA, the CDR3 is TGTGCCAGCAGTAGTACAACCGGGACACCGTATAGCAATCAGCCCCAGCATTTT.

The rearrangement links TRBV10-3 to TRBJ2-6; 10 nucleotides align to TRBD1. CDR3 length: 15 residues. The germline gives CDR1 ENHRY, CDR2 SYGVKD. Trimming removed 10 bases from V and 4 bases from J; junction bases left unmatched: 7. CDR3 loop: CASDRGLGGANVLTF. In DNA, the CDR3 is TGTGCCAGCGACAGGGGGCTTGGGGGGGCCAACGTCCTGACTTTC.

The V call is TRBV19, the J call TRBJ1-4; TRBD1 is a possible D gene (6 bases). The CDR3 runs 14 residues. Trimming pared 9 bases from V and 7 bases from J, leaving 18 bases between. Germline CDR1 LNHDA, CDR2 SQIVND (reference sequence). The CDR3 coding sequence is TGTGCCAGCCAACTGGGGGGGCCTAGTGAAAAACTGTTTTTT. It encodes CASQLGGPSEKLFF. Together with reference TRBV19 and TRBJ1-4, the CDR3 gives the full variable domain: DGGITQSPKYLFRKEGQNVTLSCEQNLNHDAMYWYRQDPGQGLRLIYYSQIVNDFQKGDIAEGYSVSREKKESFPLTVTSAQKNPTAFYLCASQLGGPSEKLFFGSGTQLSVL.